A single sample is the source of the 2 T cell receptor beta chains below, sequenced in a study of shared T cell receptors in the human thymus (dated by TCRdb to about 2021). Library method: the immunoSEQ multiplex PCR assay. TCRdb re-hosts the immuneACCESS table, in-frame sequences only. Its copies lack some clones; in the studies checked, an unresolved V gene accounts for under half of them, and the cause for the rest is not known. This sample gives around 65,000 clones in total; 90% to 95% of them show up just once. The biggest ten clones account for approximately 0.035% of the sample. Sequencing used thymocytes. Every receptor here comes from a human donor.

The chain uses TRBV7-9 and TRBJ1-1; TRBD1 might be the D (5 bases). Trimming took off 5 bases at V and 0 bases at J, with 16 bases between the two ends. Germline CDR1 reads SEHNR; CDR2 reads FQNEAQ (reference sequence). This CDR3 spans 16 amino acids. The CDR3 here is CASSKWDGRLNTEAFF. The CDR3 nucleotides read TGTGCCAGCAGCAAATGGGACGGACGCCTGAACACTGAAGCTTTCTTT.

This clone was counted only a few times. This sequence joins TRBV6-5 and TRBJ1-4; D unclear. CDR3 length equals 13 residues. Germline lookup yields CDR1 MNHEY and CDR2 SVGAGI. V lost 9 bases and J lost 0, with 8 bases in between. CDR3 nucleotide sequence: TGTGCCAGTAAGGTAGCAACTAATGAAAAACTGTTTTTT. Translated, it gives CASKVATNEKLFF.